One and the same sample provided the 2 T cell receptor beta chains below, sequenced in a study of chemoradiotherapy in HPV16-positive cancers. Clones were read by immunoSEQ multiplex PCR, and TCRdb kept only the in-frame ones, dropping some. The sample shows 8,500 to 9,000 clones, 70% to 80% of them seen only once. This material was obtained from a patient who underwent chemoradiotherapy. Receptors originate from a human donor with HPV-associated anogenital cancer.

The J gene is TRBJ2-7, the V gene TRBV27; D gene uncertain. The CDR3 covers 13 residues. The V end lost 2 bases, the J end lost 4 bases, and 9 bases lay between the germline ends. Germline CDR1 is MNHEY and CDR2 is SMNVEV (reference sequence). The CDR3 loop reads CASSLKIGYEQYF. The CDR3 DNA sequence: TGTGCCAGCAGTTTAAAGATAGGGTACGAGCAGTACTTC.

V gene TRBV5-1 combines with J gene TRBJ1-1; TRBD1 might be the D (5 bases). CDR1 is SGHRS and CDR2 is YFSETQ in the germline V gene. This CDR3 spans 16 amino acids. V lost 0 bases and J lost 1, with 13 bases in between. The chain's CDR3 is CASSLARQSQNTEAFF. The CDR3 nucleotides read TGCGCCAGCAGCTTGGCCCGACAGAGCCAGAACACTGAAGCTTTCTTT.